This TCR beta chain was captured in a study of shared clonotypes between healthy human individuals. To note about this clone: What it binds is unknown.

Healthy adults negative for HIV, lacking recent acute infections or vaccinations, served as donors. Study-wide results and caveats: All-four-donor shared clonotypes had higher generation probabilities than non-shared clonotypes did. Memory subsets generally showed lower estimated richness than naive subsets.

Measured with immunoSEQ multiplex PCR; TCRdb has only the in-frame clones, and not every one. The sample shows about 1 million clones, more than 60% of them seen only once. The CDR3 extends over 17 amino acids. Trimming took 0 bases from V and 3 from J, leaving 16 bases between them. Germline CDR1 SGHRS, CDR2 YFSETQ. Sequences were obtained from memory CD4+ T cells sorted from blood. Subset reported: CD45RA-negative fraction. This receptor was identified in a man younger than 35 in good health. The V call is TRBV5-1, the J call TRBJ1-3, with a weak D call TRBD1 (6 bases). CDR3 region: CASSLARPGAYGNTIYF. The CDR3 coding sequence is TGCGCCAGCAGCTTGGCCAGGCCAGGGGCGTATGGAAACACCATATATTTT. Looking up the rest from reference TRBV5-1 and TRBJ1-3 gives the full variable domain: KAGVTQTPRYLIKTRGQQVTLSCSPISGHRSVSWYQQTPGQGLQFLFEYFSETQRNKGNFPGRFSGRQFSNSRSEMNVSTLELGDSALYLCASSLARPGAYGNTIYFGEGSWLTVV.